This is a list of T cell receptor beta chains from one sample in a study of blood T cell repertoires in COVID-19. TCRdb's copy holds only in-frame clones and misses some; the assay was immunoSEQ multiplex PCR. The table records fewer than 200,000 clones, 80% to 90% of them present only once. Sequenced input: peripheral blood. The receptors were gathered from a man aged 40-50 years with acute or convalescent COVID-19. Both conserved end residues are part of each CDR3.

V gene	J gene	CDR3 protein
TRBV27	TRBJ1-1	CASSLARGLLRVEAFF
TRBV10-3	TRBJ2-1	CAISESRTADNEQFF
TRBV6-2/TRBV6-3	TRBJ1-5	CASSSQGVNQPQHF
TRBV5-1	TRBJ2-5	CASTTDTSGGTQYF
TRBV4-1	TRBJ1-1	CASSQTQVNTEAFF
TRBV2	TRBJ2-1	CASSECQGTGLCNEQFF
TRBV2	TRBJ1-5	CASSESGAGFWPQHF
TRBV11-3	TRBJ1-2	CASSPWDRGTANYGYTF
TRBV19	TRBJ1-2	CASSIGQGIYYGYTF
TRBV5-6	TRBJ1-2	CASSWTGNYGYTF
TRBV4-3	TRBJ2-2	CASSQDFLGATGELFF
TRBV21-1	TRBJ1-2	CASSNKGDRGIYGYTF
TRBV7-9	TRBJ2-3	CASSPVAGPHTDTQYF
TRBV7-3	TRBJ1-1	CASSLVGAGMNTEAFF
TRBV28	TRBJ1-4	CASRSSGGNEKLFF
TRBV9	TRBJ2-3	CASTRQVAGGDTQYF
TRBV10-3	TRBJ1-2	CAISEARTTNYGYTF
TRBV27	TRBJ1-4	CASSLTPTNEKLFF
TRBV7-3	TRBJ2-1	CASSTSSGGTNEQFF
TRBV7-6	TRBJ1-2	CASSLSLRDSVQEGYTF
TRBV29-1	TRBJ2-5	CSVSQGVETQYF
TRBV7-6	TRBJ1-6	CASSLSGNNSPLHF
TRBV14	TRBJ1-3	CASSQGQGAGNTIYF
TRBV10-2	TRBJ1-4	CASRGQSNEKLFF
TRBV18	TRBJ2-7	CASSPGTAYEQYF
TRBV5-6	TRBJ1-5	CASSLGLNQPQHF
TRBV6-1	TRBJ2-1	CASSDTSGGASSYNEQFF
TRBV28	TRBJ1-3	CASSLWGTASGNTIYF
TRBV29-1	TRBJ1-2	CSVEPGTANYGYTF
TRBV2	TRBJ1-1	CASKLGGFSEAFF
TRBV6-5	TRBJ1-5	CASRTGGSSNQPQHF
TRBV4-3	TRBJ1-5	CASSQWGGTNQPQHF
TRBV7-3	TRBJ2-2	CASSRTGRGELFF
TRBV14	TRBJ2-1	CASSPMTGTAYNEQFF
TRBV27	TRBJ2-1	CASSTIAGGRRSEQFF